Shown below are 5 T cell receptor beta chains from a single sample sequenced in a study of blood T cell repertoires in COVID-19. Using immunoSEQ multiplex PCR, the repertoire was profiled, and TCRdb retains in-frame clones only, with some absent. The data contain under 200,000 clones, 80% to 95% of them singletons. What was sequenced was peripheral blood. These receptors came from a man aged 45 to 65 with acute or convalescent COVID-19.

This chain joins TRBV30 and TRBJ2-5, with TRBD1 identical over 8 bases. Germline CDR1 is GTSNPN and CDR2 is SVGIG (reference sequence). V lost 0 bases to trimming and J lost 5 bases; unmatched junction nucleotides: 11. The CDR3 sequence is 16 residues long. DNA of the CDR3: TGTGCCTGGAGTGTATTTGGTACAGGGGGTGGCGAGACCCAGTACTTC. It is translated as CAWSVFGTGGGETQYF.

The chain recombines TRBV3-1 (or the pseudogene TRBV3-2) with TRBJ2-7; the D gene is possibly TRBD1 (5 bases). Trimming removed 0 bases at V and 4 bases at J, with 19 bases between. Germline V lookup: CDR1 LGHDT, CDR2 YNNKEL (reference sequence). This CDR3 region has 17 residues. CDR3 loop: CASSQDVPSDNPYEQYV. CDR3 DNA: TGTGCCAGCAGCCAAGACGTCCCTTCGGACAATCCGTACGAGCAGTACGTC.

The V call is TRBV7-2, the J call TRBJ1-5; D gene ambiguous. The V gene's germline CDR1 is SGHTA and CDR2 FQGNSA. The V end lost 5 bases, the J end lost 3 bases, and 5 bases lay between the germline ends. The CDR3 extends over 12 amino acids. The CDR3 DNA sequence: TGTGCCAGCAGCAGAGACAATCAGCCCCAGCATTTT. It encodes CASSRDNQPQHF.

CDR3 nucleotides: TGTGCCAGCAGTTCAGCGGACAGGGAGTATGGCTACACCTTC. Translated, it gives CASSSADREYGYTF. The chain combines TRBV6-2 or TRBV6-3 with TRBJ1-2, with TRBD1 matching over 8 bases. Trimming cost V 4 bases and J 5 bases; bases outside gene matches: 6. This CDR3 has 14 amino acids. The germline V gene has CDR1 MNHEY and CDR2 SVGEGT.

The V gene is TRBV11-2, the J gene TRBJ1-1; 7 nucleotides line up with TRBD1. This CDR3 is 16 amino acids long. The germline V gene encodes CDR1 SGHAT and CDR2 FQNNGV. Trimming removed 1 base from V and 2 bases from J; junction bases left unmatched: 7. The DNA for the CDR3 is TGTGCCAGCAGCTTAGGTCCCCAGGGGGTCAACACTGAAGCTTTCTTT. It yields the protein CASSLGPQGVNTEAFF.